This T cell receptor beta chain was captured in a study of metastatic and nonmetastatic thyroid tumors. The wider study: Malignant and benign thyroid patients had repertoires compared in peripheral blood and tumor or nodule tissue. Overall study results and limits: The study reportedly found significantly higher TCR beta diversity in malignant thyroid tumors than benign nodules, in blood and tumor.

TCRdb re-called the PCR reads with MiXCR. The data contain approximately 20,000 clones, approximately 24% of them singletons. This clone was picked up a small number of times. What it binds is not known. Between the trimmed V and J ends, which lost 3 bases and 2 bases, there was a span of 14 bases. This CDR3 spans 16 amino acids. No patient had received any treatment before thyroid surgery. Sequenced sample: blood. This sequence was found in a male donor with papillary thyroid cancer or a benign thyroid nodule (not recorded which). Some clones in this sample may be carry-over from other donors' samples. This chain connects TRBV12-3 or TRBV12-4 to TRBJ1-3; D uncertain. The CDR3 nucleotides are TGTGCCAGCAGTTTCATATCCGGGGTGACTGGAAACACCATATATTTT. Amino acids: CASSFISGVTGNTIYF.